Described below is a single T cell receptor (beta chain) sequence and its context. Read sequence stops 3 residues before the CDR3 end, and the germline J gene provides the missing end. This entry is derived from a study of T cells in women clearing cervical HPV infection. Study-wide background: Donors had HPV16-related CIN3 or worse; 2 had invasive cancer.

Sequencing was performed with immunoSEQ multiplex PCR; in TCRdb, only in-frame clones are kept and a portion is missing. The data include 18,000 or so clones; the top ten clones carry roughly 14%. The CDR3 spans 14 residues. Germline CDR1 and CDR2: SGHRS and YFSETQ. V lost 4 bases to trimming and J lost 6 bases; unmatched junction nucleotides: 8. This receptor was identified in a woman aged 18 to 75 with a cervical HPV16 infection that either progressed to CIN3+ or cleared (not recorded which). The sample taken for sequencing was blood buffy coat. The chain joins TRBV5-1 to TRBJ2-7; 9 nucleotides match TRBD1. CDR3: CASSHGQGKGEQYF. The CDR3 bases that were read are TGCGCCAGCAGCCACGGACAGGGGAAGGGCGAG. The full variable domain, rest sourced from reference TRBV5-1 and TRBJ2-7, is KAGVTQTPRYLIKTRGQQVTLSCSPISGHRSVSWYQQTPGQGLQFLFEYFSETQRNKGNFPGRFSGRQFSNSRSEMNVSTLELGDSALYLCASSHGQGKGEQYFGPGTRLTVT.